This record concerns one T cell receptor beta chain sequence. Antigen unknown. Produced via immunoSEQ multiplex PCR; TCRdb's table is partial and in-frame only. The table includes fewer than 45,000 clones, nearly 95% detected once. At study entry, adolescents had tuberculin skin tests and IGRA screening. Germline values: CDR1 MNHEY, CDR2 SVGAGI. The CDR3 is made up of 15 amino acids. Between the trimmed V and J ends, which lost 4 bases and 1 base, there was a span of 13 bases. The record originates from a study of T cells in tuberculosis. Study background: Sequenced TCRs come from CD1B-GMM tetramer-binding T cells. Study-wide findings and caveats: Selection depended on which cryopreserved specimens were available. Active tuberculosis patients had shorter CDR3-alpha; the beta difference was nonsignificant.

The TCR originated in a donor between 10 and 35 years old with latent tuberculosis or without tuberculosis infection. The chain is built from TRBV6-5 and TRBJ1-1; D is undetermined. Specimen: PBMCs. The CDR3 protein is CASSWAGEGNTEAFF. The CDR3 bases are TGTGCCAGCAGTTGGGCGGGTGAAGGGAACACTGAAGCTTTCTTT.